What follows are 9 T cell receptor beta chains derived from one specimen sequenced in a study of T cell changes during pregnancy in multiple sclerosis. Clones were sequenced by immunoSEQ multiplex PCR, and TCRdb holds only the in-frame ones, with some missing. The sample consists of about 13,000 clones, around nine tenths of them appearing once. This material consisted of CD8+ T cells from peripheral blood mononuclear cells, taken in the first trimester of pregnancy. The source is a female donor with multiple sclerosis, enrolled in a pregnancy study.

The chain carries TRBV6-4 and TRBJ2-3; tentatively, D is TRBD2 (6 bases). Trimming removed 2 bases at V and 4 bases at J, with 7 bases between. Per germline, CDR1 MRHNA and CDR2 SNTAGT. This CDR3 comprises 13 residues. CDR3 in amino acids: CASSDGEADTQYF. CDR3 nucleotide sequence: TGTGCCAGCAGTGACGGGGAGGCAGATACGCAGTATTTT.

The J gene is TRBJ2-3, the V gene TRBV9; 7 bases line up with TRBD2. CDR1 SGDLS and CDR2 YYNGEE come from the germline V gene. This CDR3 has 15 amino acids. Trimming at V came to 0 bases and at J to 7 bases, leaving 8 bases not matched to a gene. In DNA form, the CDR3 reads TGTGCCAGCAGCGTAGTCGGGGGGTCCGACAATACGCAGTATTTT. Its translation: CASSVVGGSDNTQYF. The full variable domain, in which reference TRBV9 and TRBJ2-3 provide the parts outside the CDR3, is DSGVTQTPKHLITATGQRVTLRCSPRSGDLSVYWYQQSLDQGLQFLIQYYNGEERAKGNILERFSAQQFPDLHSELNLSSLELGDSALYFCASSVVGGSDNTQYFGPGTRLTVL.

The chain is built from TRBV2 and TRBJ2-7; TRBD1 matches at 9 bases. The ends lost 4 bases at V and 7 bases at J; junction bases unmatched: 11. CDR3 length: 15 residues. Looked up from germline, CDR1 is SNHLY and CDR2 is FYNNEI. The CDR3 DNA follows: TGTGCCAGCAGTGTAGGACAGGGGATAGTGGGTGAGCAGTACTTC. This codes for CASSVGQGIVGEQYF. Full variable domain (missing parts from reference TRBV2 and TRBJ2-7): EPEVTQTPSHQVTQMGQEVILRCVPISNHLYFYWYRQILGQKVEFLVSFYNNEISEKSEIFDDQFSVERPDGSNFTLKIRSTKLEDSAMYFCASSVGQGIVGEQYFGPGTRLTVT.

CDR3 sequence: CASSEAGGPADTQYF. The CDR3, as DNA: TGTGCCAGCAGCGAGGCGGGGGGGCCGGCAGATACGCAGTATTTT. V gene TRBV9 combines with J gene TRBJ2-3; 9 positions match TRBD2. The CDR3 spans 15 residues. V lost 3 bases, J lost 4 bases, and 6 bases stayed unmatched. In germline, CDR1 is SGDLS, CDR2 YYNGEE.

CDR3 protein: CASSPHLAALSTDTQYF. The CDR3 DNA reads TGCGCCAGCAGCCCACATCTAGCGGCCCTCTCCACAGATACGCAGTATTTT. The chain is built from TRBV4-1 and TRBJ2-3; 7 bases map to TRBD2. V shed 4 bases and J 2 bases; nucleotides not matched to a gene: 12. Germline loops: CDR1 MGHRA, CDR2 YSYEKL. The CDR3 totals 17 residues.

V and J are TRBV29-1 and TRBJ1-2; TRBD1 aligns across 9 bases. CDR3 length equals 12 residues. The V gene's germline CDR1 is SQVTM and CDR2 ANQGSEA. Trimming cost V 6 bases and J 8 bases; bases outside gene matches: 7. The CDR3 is CSVETGGAGYTF. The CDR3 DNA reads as TGCAGCGTCGAAACAGGGGGCGCGGGCTACACCTTC.

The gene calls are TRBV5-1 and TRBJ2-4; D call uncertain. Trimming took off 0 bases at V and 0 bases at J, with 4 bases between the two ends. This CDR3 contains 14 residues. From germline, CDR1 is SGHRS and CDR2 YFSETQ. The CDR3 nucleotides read TGCGCCAGCAGCTTGGCATCAGCCAAAAACATTCAGTACTTC. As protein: CASSLASAKNIQYF.

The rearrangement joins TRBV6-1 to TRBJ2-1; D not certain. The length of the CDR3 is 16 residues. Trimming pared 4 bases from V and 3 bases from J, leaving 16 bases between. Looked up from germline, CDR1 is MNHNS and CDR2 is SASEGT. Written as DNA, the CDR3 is TGTGCCAGCAGTGTGTTGCCCGAGAGGTACTACAATGAGCAGTTCTTC. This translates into CASSVLPERYYNEQFF.

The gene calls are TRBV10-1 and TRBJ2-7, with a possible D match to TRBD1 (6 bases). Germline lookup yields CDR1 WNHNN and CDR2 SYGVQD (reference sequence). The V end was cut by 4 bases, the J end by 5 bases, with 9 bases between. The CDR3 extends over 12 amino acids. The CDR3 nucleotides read TGCGCCAGCAGTGGTCAGGGGAACGAGCAGTACTTC. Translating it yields CASSGQGNEQYF.